These T cell receptor beta chains were read from a single sample in a study of cytomegalovirus exposure and HLA in healthy donors. Method: immunoSEQ multiplex PCR; TCRdb's copy keeps in-frame clones and lacks some. The data contain some 180,000 clones, around 80% of them singletons. The specimen was PBMCs. The receptors originated from a girl aged 5-17 years in good health and CMV-seropositive. Each CDR3 is given with its conserved first and last residue. D genes are given only for firm matches. Rows give clone size only sometimes, using once, few, many, or a class for an expanded clone.

j_call: TRBJ1-1; v_call: TRBV28; d_call: TRBD1; clone_size: -; cdr3_aa: CASIPFPTQGAREAFF; cdr3_nt: TGTGCCAGCATCCCTTTCCCGACGCAGGGGGCTCGTGAAGCTTTCTTT
j_call: TRBJ1-2; v_call: TRBV6-6; d_call: TRBD1; clone_size: -; cdr3_aa: CASKDLNRGNYGYTF; cdr3_nt: TGTGCCAGCAAAGACCTCAACAGGGGGAACTATGGCTACACCTTC
j_call: TRBJ2-7; v_call: TRBV15; d_call: TRBD2; clone_size: -; cdr3_aa: CATSRGTSGLYEQYF; cdr3_nt: TGTGCCACCAGCAGAGGGACTAGCGGACTCTACGAGCAGTACTTC
j_call: TRBJ2-7; v_call: TRBV19; d_call: -; clone_size: -; cdr3_aa: CASSMGRGASSYEQYF; cdr3_nt: TGTGCCAGTAGTATGGGCCGGGGGGCGAGCTCCTACGAGCAGTACTTC
j_call: TRBJ2-1; v_call: TRBV27; d_call: -; clone_size: -; cdr3_aa: CASRLSGSSSYNEQFF; cdr3_nt: TGTGCCAGCAGGCTTAGCGGATCGAGCTCCTACAATGAGCAGTTCTTC
j_call: TRBJ1-1; v_call: TRBV20-1; d_call: TRBD1; clone_size: -; cdr3_aa: CSALRQGEAFF; cdr3_nt: TGCAGTGCTCTCCGACAGGGTGAAGCTTTCTTT
j_call: TRBJ2-3; v_call: TRBV2; d_call: -; clone_size: few; cdr3_aa: CASRPTRYRGTDTQYF; cdr3_nt: TGTGCCAGCAGACCAACCCGGTACCGAGGCACAGATACGCAGTATTTT
j_call: TRBJ1-1; v_call: TRBV30; d_call: -; clone_size: -; cdr3_aa: CAWSSMNTEAFF; cdr3_nt: TGTGCCTGGAGTAGCATGAACACTGAAGCTTTCTTT
j_call: TRBJ2-7; v_call: TRBV28; d_call: -; clone_size: -; cdr3_aa: CASSLRVEQYF; cdr3_nt: TGTGCCAGCAGTCTCAGGGTCGAGCAGTACTTC
j_call: TRBJ2-7; v_call: TRBV5-4; d_call: TRBD2; clone_size: once; cdr3_aa: CASSLVSGGPYEQYF; cdr3_nt: TGTGCCAGCAGCTTGGTATCGGGGGGACCTTACGAGCAGTACTTC
j_call: TRBJ2-7; v_call: TRBV7-2; d_call: -; clone_size: once; cdr3_aa: CASSYLGPGREQYF; cdr3_nt: TGTGCCAGCAGCTACCTCGGGCCGGGGAGGGAGCAGTACTTC